Presented here are 25 T cell receptor beta chains from one specimen sequenced in a study of blood T cell repertoires in COVID-19. Clones were sequenced by immunoSEQ multiplex PCR, and TCRdb holds only the in-frame ones, with some missing. The sample holds approximately 230,000 clones; more than 70% are singletons and the top ten take around 6.3%. The sequencing input was peripheral blood. The receptors were gathered from a woman in her 30s with COVID-19, enrolled during active disease.

V gene TRBV28 combines with J gene TRBJ2-6, with 10 bases identical to TRBD2. This CDR3 has 17 amino acids. The V gene's germline CDR1 is MDHEN and CDR2 SYDVKM. The J segment lost 1 base and the V segment lost 8 bases, leaving 8 bases of the junction unmatched. CDR3 coding DNA: TGTGCCAGCTGGGCTAGCGGGGGAATATCTGGGGCCAACGTCCTGACTTTC. It translates to CASWASGGISGANVLTF.

The chain carries TRBV6-5 and TRBJ2-2, with TRBD1 matching 7 bases. CDR1 and CDR2 from the germline V gene are MNHEY and SVGAGI. J was trimmed by 4 bases and V by 8 bases; bases with no gene match: 7. This CDR3 comprises 14 residues. CDR3 amino acids: CASRRGQGTGELFF. DNA of the CDR3: TGTGCCAGCCGTAGGGGGCAAGGCACCGGGGAGCTGTTTTTT.

This chain connects TRBV5-5 to TRBJ1-5, with 7 bases aligning to TRBD1. J was trimmed by 7 bases and V by 2 bases; bases with no gene match: 9. The CDR3 length is 15 residues. Germline CDR1 SGHKS, CDR2 YYEKEE (reference sequence). The CDR3, as DNA: TGTGCCAGCAGCTTCACAGGGGCCGGGGCACAGCCCCAGCATTTT. This encodes CASSFTGAGAQPQHF.

V gene TRBV10-3 combines with J gene TRBJ2-3, with 7 nucleotides matching TRBD2. The CDR3 covers 13 residues. Losses at the gene ends were 9 bases for V and 2 bases for J; bases not matched to a gene: 5. Per germline, CDR1 ENHRY and CDR2 SYGVKD. CDR3 residues: CAMGGLITDTQYF. As DNA, the CDR3 is TGTGCCATGGGGGGACTAATCACAGATACGCAGTATTTT.

This rearrangement joins TRBV4-3 to TRBJ2-3; 7 positions match TRBD1. The CDR3 covers 14 residues. Germline V CDR1 and CDR2: LGHNA, YSLEER. With V trimmed by 3 bases and J by 2 bases, 2 bases remained unmatched. CDR3 sequence (DNA): TGCGCCAGCAGCCAGGGACAGTCCACAGATACGCAGTATTTT. It encodes CASSQGQSTDTQYF.

This rearrangement joins TRBV6-5 to TRBJ1-5; D unclear. This CDR3 contains 10 residues. Trimming left V 9 bases short and J 4 bases short, with 4 bases between. In germline, CDR1 is MNHEY, CDR2 SVGAGI. The CDR3, as DNA: TGTGCCAGTGCGAATCAGCCCCAGCATTTT. Its protein is CASANQPQHF.

The V and J genes are TRBV6-1 and TRBJ2-5, with a possible D match to TRBD1 (5 bases). The CDR3 is 15 amino acids. The V gene's germline CDR1 is MNHNS and CDR2 SASEGT. V lost 1 base and J 4 bases, leaving 13 bases between the germline ends. CDR3 nucleotides: TGTGCCAGCAGTGAAGAAAGGGGTTGGCGAGAGACCCAGTACTTC. This translates into CASSEERGWRETQYF.

The chain recombines TRBV5-6 with TRBJ1-2; no definite D call. In germline, CDR1 is SGHDT, CDR2 YYEEEE. With 0 bases removed from V and 4 bases from J, the gap between germline ends came to 7 bases. CDR3 size: 13 residues. The CDR3: CASSLGAGYGYTF. CDR3 sequence (DNA): TGTGCCAGCAGCTTGGGGGCTGGCTATGGCTACACCTTC.

The rearrangement links TRBV4-3 to TRBJ1-1; D might be TRBD1 (6 bases). The germline V gene encodes CDR1 LGHNA and CDR2 YSLEER. V lost 1 base and J 5 bases, leaving 14 bases between the germline ends. The CDR3 totals 15 residues. CDR3 in DNA: TGCGCCAGCAGCCAAGTACAGGGCGGTTGGACTGAAGCTTTCTTT. This sequence encodes CASSQVQGGWTEAFF.

This clone has a handful of counts. This chain connects TRBV2 to TRBJ1-5; 10 bases align to TRBD1. V was clipped by 6 bases and J by 2 bases; unmatched bases: 4. This CDR3 comprises 15 residues. Germline CDR1 and CDR2: SNHLY and FYNNEI. The CDR3 spells CASRGTGARNQPQHF. The CDR3 DNA is TGTGCCAGCAGGGGGACAGGGGCCCGCAATCAGCCCCAGCATTTT.

The chain carries TRBV6-5 and TRBJ2-3; the match to TRBD1 covers 10 bases. The V gene's germline CDR1 is MNHEY and CDR2 SVGAGI. The V segment lost 6 bases and the J segment 3 bases; nucleotides outside the gene matches: 3. The CDR3 spans 14 residues. Here the CDR3 reads CASRRDRGTDTQYF. Written as DNA, the CDR3 is TGTGCCAGCAGGAGGGACAGGGGAACAGATACGCAGTATTTT.

The CDR3 loop reads CSVGGQVRGETQYF. The CDR3 bases are TGCAGCGTTGGGGGACAGGTTCGGGGAGAGACCCAGTACTTC. V and J are TRBV29-1 and TRBJ2-5, with 8 nucleotides matching TRBD1. The CDR3 totals 14 residues. J gave up 4 bases and V 4 bases, and 8 bases lay outside the gene matches. The germline V gene has CDR1 SQVTM and CDR2 ANQGSEA.

The genes are TRBV6-2 or TRBV6-3 and TRBJ2-2; the match to TRBD2 covers 8 bases. The CDR3 is made up of 18 amino acids. The J segment lost 2 bases and the V segment lost 5 bases, leaving 13 bases of the junction unmatched. CDR1 MNHEY and CDR2 SVGEGT come from the germline V gene. The CDR3 nucleotides are TGTGCCAGCAGTAGTACTAGCGGAAGATTGGGAAACACCGGGGAGCTGTTTTTT. This translates into CASSSTSGRLGNTGELFF.

The count of this clone is one. The CDR3 sequence is CAWSPTSPDTQYF. The CDR3 DNA reads TGTGCCTGGAGTCCGACTAGCCCGGATACGCAGTATTTT. The chain employs TRBV30 and TRBJ2-3, with 7 positions matching TRBD2. The germline V gene has CDR1 GTSNPN and CDR2 SVGIG (reference sequence). The CDR3 consists of 13 residues. After removal of 2 bases from V and 6 bases from J, the junction contained 5 bases not matched to a gene.

The rearrangement links TRBV19 to TRBJ2-5, with TRBD2 matching 9 bases. The CDR3 covers 14 residues. Trimming at V came to 5 bases and at J to 2 bases, leaving 3 bases not matched to a gene. CDR1 and CDR2 from the germline V gene are LNHDA and SQIVND (reference sequence). CDR3 coding DNA: TGTGCCAGTAGTCCTAGCGGGATTCAAGAGACCCAGTACTTC. This codes for CASSPSGIQETQYF.

The chain recombines TRBV11-2 with TRBJ2-5, with 9 bases that match TRBD2. This CDR3 is built from 16 residues. V shed 5 bases and J 5 bases; nucleotides not matched to a gene: 12. From germline, CDR1 is SGHAT and CDR2 FQNNGV. The CDR3: CASSPTLGLAVETQYF. Here the CDR3 DNA reads TGTGCCAGCAGCCCGACCCTGGGACTAGCTGTGGAGACCCAGTACTTC.

The chain employs TRBV5-4 and TRBJ1-5; 11 bases match TRBD1. The CDR3 length is 16 residues. Germline assignment: CDR1 SGHNT and CDR2 YYREEE (reference sequence). V lost 2 bases, J lost 6 bases, and 7 bases stayed unmatched. The CDR3 is CASSFGTGGFGQPQHF. The DNA for the CDR3 is TGTGCCAGCAGCTTTGGGACAGGGGGATTTGGTCAGCCCCAGCATTTT.

The chain uses TRBV5-5 and TRBJ2-7, with 8 bases lining up with TRBD1. V shed 0 bases and J 1 base; nucleotides not matched to a gene: 3. Germline CDR1 reads SGHKS; CDR2 reads YYEKEE (reference sequence). The CDR3 spans 15 residues. CDR3 sequence (DNA): TGTGCCAGCAGCTTGGAACGGGACAGGTCCTACGAGCAGTACTTC. It yields the protein CASSLERDRSYEQYF. Based on the CDR3 plus reference TRBV5-5 and TRBJ2-7, the full variable domain is DAGVTQSPTHLIKTRGQQVTLRCSPISGHKSVSWYQQVLGQGPQFIFQYYEKEERGRGNFPDRFSARQFPNYSSELNVNALLLGDSALYLCASSLERDRSYEQYFGPGTRLTVT.

The gene calls are TRBV3-1 (or the pseudogene TRBV3-2) and TRBJ2-7, with 10 bases aligning to TRBD2. This CDR3 contains 16 residues. Losses at the gene ends were 0 bases for V and 5 bases for J; bases not matched to a gene: 7. Germline CDR1 is LGHDT and CDR2 is YNNKEL (reference sequence). This CDR3 is CASSQDAAGGLDEQYF. In DNA, the CDR3 is TGTGCCAGCAGCCAAGACGCAGCGGGGGGGCTGGACGAGCAGTACTTC.

This chain uses TRBV7-2 with TRBJ1-5; D is undetermined. The germline V gene has CDR1 SGHTA and CDR2 FQGNSA. There are 13 residues in the CDR3. The ends were cut back, 2 bases at V and 5 bases at J, with 7 bases in the middle. CDR3 coding DNA: TGTGCCAGCAGCTTAAGCGCGTATCAGCCCCAGCATTTT. Residues: CASSLSAYQPQHF.

V is TRBV6-5 and J is TRBJ2-7; no definite D call. V was clipped by 0 bases and J by 4 bases, with 16 bases between them. Germline V CDR1 and CDR2: MNHEY, SVGAGI. This CDR3 comprises 16 residues. The CDR3 loop is CASSYSIYQRPYEQYF. The CDR3 DNA follows: TGTGCCAGCAGTTACTCGATATATCAGCGTCCTTACGAGCAGTACTTC.

The chain uses TRBV28 and TRBJ2-7; 8 bases align to TRBD1. Trimming cost V 5 bases and J 7 bases; bases outside gene matches: 13. The CDR3 consists of 15 residues. Germline V lookup: CDR1 MDHEN, CDR2 SYDVKM. DNA of the CDR3: TGTGCCAGCAGTACCGGGACAGGCGAGCCGAAGGAGCAGTACTTC. This translates into CASSTGTGEPKEQYF.

J is TRBJ1-2 and V is TRBV11-3; D uncertain. This CDR3 region has 14 residues. Germline values: CDR1 SGHNT, CDR2 YENEEA. Trimming left V 1 base short and J 4 bases short, with 10 bases between. The CDR3 is CASSLGRSGYGYTF. CDR3 DNA sequence: TGTGCCAGCAGCTTAGGGAGGTCGGGCTATGGCTACACCTTC. Together with reference TRBV11-3 and TRBJ1-2, the CDR3 gives the full variable domain: EAGVVQSPRYKIIEKKQPVAFWCNPISGHNTLYWYLQNLGQGPELLIRYENEEAVDDSQLPKDRFSAERLKGVDSTLKIQPAELGDSAVYLCASSLGRSGYGYTFGSGTRLTVV.

As for this clone: An end of the junction differs from the germline gene, which may be a read error. The rearrangement joins TRBV4-3 to TRBJ2-1, with 7 bases matching TRBD1. Germline assignment: CDR1 LGHNA and CDR2 YSLEER. The CDR3 is made up of 13 amino acids. The CDR3 loop is CASSQDSRTGPIF. CDR3 sequence (DNA): TGCGCCAGCAGCCAGGACTCAAGGACAGGACCGATCTTC.

The gene calls are TRBV5-1 and TRBJ2-2; no definite D call. This CDR3 region has 16 residues. Trimming took 0 bases from V and 0 from J, leaving 9 bases between them. Germline CDR1 is SGHRS and CDR2 is YFSETQ. The CDR3 is CASSLDGYANTGELFF. The DNA of the CDR3 is TGCGCCAGCAGCTTGGACGGGTACGCGAACACCGGGGAGCTGTTTTTT.